Each of the 15 T cell receptor beta chains below was sequenced from the same sample in a study of shared clonotypes between healthy human individuals (dated by TCRdb to 2018 to 2021). Libraries were constructed by the immunoSEQ multiplex PCR assay. TCRdb mirrors the immuneACCESS table, restricted to in-frame sequences. Some clones are absent from its copies; in checked studies, under half trace to an unresolved V gene, and the reason for the others is unknown. The sample contains about 1 million clones, more than 60% of them found a single time. The ten largest clones represent 1.5% of the sample. Sample: memory CD4+ T cells sorted from blood. Per the publication, the cell subset or site label means: CD45RA-negative fraction. Receptors were obtained from a man aged 18 to 29 in good health.

The chain carries TRBV5-1 and TRBJ1-6; D may be TRBD1 (5 bases). V dropped 4 bases and J dropped 3 bases, with 14 bases sitting between them. This CDR3 spans 16 amino acids. Germline V CDR1 and CDR2: SGHRS, YFSETQ. CDR3 amino acids: CASSPSTDVYNSPLHF. The CDR3 DNA follows: TGCGCCAGCAGCCCATCGACAGACGTCTATAATTCACCCCTCCACTTT. The whole variable domain, remainder taken from reference TRBV5-1 and TRBJ1-6, is KAGVTQTPRYLIKTRGQQVTLSCSPISGHRSVSWYQQTPGQGLQFLFEYFSETQRNKGNFPGRFSGRQFSNSRSEMNVSTLELGDSALYLCASSPSTDVYNSPLHFGNGTRLTVT.

V usage is TRBV3-2 and J usage is TRBJ2-3; the DNA was not used to check the table's D call, TRBD1. TRBV3-2 is shown as a pseudogene. The CDR3 spans 9 residues. This chain's CDR3 is CASQDTQYF. DNA of the CDR3: TGTGCCAGTCAGGATACGCAGTATTTT.

The J gene is TRBJ1-5, the V gene TRBV30; unclear D gene. With 1 base removed from V and 3 bases from J, the gap between germline ends came to 7 bases. Germline V lookup: CDR1 GTSNPN, CDR2 SVGIG (reference sequence). The length of the CDR3 is 13 residues. CDR3 residues: CAWSGENNQPQHF. DNA for the CDR3: TGTGCCTGGAGTGGGGAAAACAATCAGCCCCAGCATTTT.

The CDR3 loop reads CATTDGGANQPQHF. CDR3 bases: TGTGCGACCACGGACGGGGGAGCAAATCAGCCCCAGCATTTT. This chain connects TRBV2 to TRBJ1-5, with D possibly being TRBD1 (5 bases). The germline CDR1 and CDR2 sequences are SNHLY and FYNNEI. The CDR3 spans 14 residues.

Concerning this clone itself: Different DNA sequences within this sample yield the same CDR3. The CDR3 here is CSATGAYGYTF. CDR3 sequence (DNA): TGCAGTGCTACCGGAGCCTATGGCTACACCTTC. This chain connects TRBV20-1 to TRBJ1-2, with D uncertain. The CDR3 contains 11 residues. Germline V gene sequence: CDR1 DFQATT, CDR2 SNEGSKA (reference sequence). V was clipped by 4 bases and J by 4 bases, with 7 bases between them.

The chain links TRBV9 to TRBJ2-1; 8 bases are a match to TRBD1. Germline assignment: CDR1 SGDLS and CDR2 YYNGEE. V lost 4 bases, J lost 2 bases, and 5 bases stayed unmatched. This CDR3 has 15 residues. The CDR3 here is CASSLRQGPYNEQFF. The CDR3 DNA reads TGTGCCAGCAGCTTGCGACAGGGGCCCTACAATGAGCAGTTCTTC.

The sample holds a few counts of this clone. The same CDR3 is also encoded by other DNA sequences in this sample. This chain links TRBV5-1 with TRBJ2-7, with 7 bases matching TRBD1. The junction had 1 base not matched to a gene; V was cut back by 4 bases and J by 3 bases. Germline CDR1 and CDR2: SGHRS and YFSETQ. The CDR3 length is 12 residues. The DNA of the CDR3 is TGCGCCAGCAGCCGGACAGGCTACGAGCAGTACTTC. This encodes CASSRTGYEQYF.

The chain employs TRBV7-2 and TRBJ2-3; the D is unclear. Trimming cost V 1 base and J 0 bases, with 11 bases left between them. Per the germline V gene, CDR1 is SGHTA and CDR2 is FQGNSA. This CDR3 contains 16 residues. As DNA, the CDR3 is TGTGCCAGCAGCTTAGGGGATGGGCTAAGCACAGATACGCAGTATTTT. Amino acid sequence: CASSLGDGLSTDTQYF.

The chain carries TRBV30 and TRBJ1-2; perhaps TRBD1 as D (5 bases). Germline loops: CDR1 GTSNPN, CDR2 SVGIG (reference sequence). This CDR3 comprises 17 residues. The germline V and J ends were trimmed by 4 bases and 4 bases, with 25 bases remaining between them. The CDR3 spells CAWTPQGPALSLYGYTF. The CDR3 region has the DNA TGTGCCTGGACCCCTCAGGGACCGGCCCTATCACTCTATGGCTACACCTTC.

As regards this clone: A much larger clone is a single base away; this may be a read error. In DNA, the CDR3 is TGTGCCAGCGGCTTAAACAGGGAGACCCAGTACTTC. It translates to CASGLNRETQYF. The V gene is TRBV7-9, the J gene TRBJ2-5; D perhaps matches TRBD1 (5 bases). The V gene's germline CDR1 is SEHNR and CDR2 FQNEAQ (reference sequence). This CDR3 has 12 amino acids.

This sequence joins TRBV7-9 and TRBJ2-3; D call uncertain. This CDR3 has 11 residues. Germline values: CDR1 SEHNR, CDR2 FQNEAQ (reference sequence). Trimming removed 0 bases at V and 10 bases at J, with 5 bases between. This chain's CDR3 is CASSLAGAQYF. CDR3 nucleotides: TGTGCCAGCAGCTTAGCTGGAGCGCAGTATTTT.

The rearrangement joins TRBV1 to TRBJ2-6. TRBV1 counts as a pseudogene. The CDR3 covers 17 residues. The CDR3 here is CTSSAHGAQSRANVLTF. CDR3 coding DNA: TGCACCAGCAGCGCGCACGGTGCACAAAGTCGGGCCAACGTCCTGACTTTC.

This clone has only a few counts. Other DNA variants within this sample encode the same CDR3. The chain combines TRBV29-1 with TRBJ1-1; D gene unclear. Germline CDR1 SQVTM, CDR2 ANQGSEA. The CDR3 is 13 amino acids. The V end lost 4 bases, the J end lost 0 bases, and 9 bases lay between the germline ends. The CDR3: CSVGTALNTEAFF. CDR3 DNA sequence: TGCAGCGTTGGAACAGCTTTGAACACTGAAGCTTTCTTT.

Of note for this clone: A single base separates this from a much larger clone, so it may be a read error. The same CDR3 can be traced to other DNA sequences in this sample. The chain's CDR3 is CASSRDQETQYF. CDR3 bases: TGTGCCAGCAGCCGGGACCAAGAGACCCAGTACTTC. The chain couples TRBV5-4 to TRBJ2-5, with D unclear. Germline V gene sequence: CDR1 SGHNT, CDR2 YYREEE (reference sequence). CDR3 length: 12 residues. Trimming cost V 4 bases and J 0 bases, with 4 bases left between them.

This clone appeared a few times. This chain uses TRBV10-2 with TRBJ2-7; 8 bases align to TRBD1. The CDR3 is made up of 17 amino acids. CDR1 is WSHSY, CDR2 SAAADI, per germline. The junction had 15 bases not matched to a gene; V was cut back by 3 bases and J by 5 bases. CDR3: CASSDLLRMTGVDEQYF. CDR3 DNA sequence: TGCGCCAGCAGTGACCTACTACGCATGACAGGGGTCGACGAGCAGTACTTC.